Listed here are 12 T cell receptor beta chains from one sample, sequenced in a study of cytomegalovirus exposure and HLA in healthy donors. A multiplex PCR was run with 60 Vbeta primers and 13 Jbeta primers. The data were produced by immunoSEQ multiplex PCR, yet TCRdb's version contains in-frame clones alone and is incomplete. In the table there are roughly 160,000 clones, 70% to 85% of which are singletons. Sequenced input: PBMCs. The receptors stem from a young man in good health and CMV-seropositive.

This clone was observed a handful of times. CDR3 residues: CAIRKGDRSGYTF. DNA of the CDR3: TGTGCCATCAGGAAAGGGGATCGGTCTGGCTACACCTTC. The chain is built from TRBV10-3 and TRBJ1-2; weak D call: TRBD1 (5 bases). Trimming stripped 6 bases from V and 7 bases from J, with 15 bases between. This CDR3 is built from 13 residues. CDR1 is ENHRY and CDR2 is SYGVKD in the germline V gene.

CDR3 protein: CASSGLAGVTYEQYF. The DNA of the CDR3 is TGTGCCAGCTCTGGACTAGCGGGGGTCACCTACGAGCAGTACTTC. V usage is TRBV6-1 and J usage is TRBJ2-7, with 13 bases matching TRBD2. Trimming took 8 bases from V and 2 from J; bases not matched to a gene: 6. CDR3 length equals 15 residues. Germline V gene data show CDR1 as MNHNS and CDR2 as SASEGT.

This rearrangement joins TRBV25-1 to TRBJ2-1, with D uncertain. V was clipped by 5 bases and J by 2 bases, with 16 bases between them. Germline CDR1 and CDR2: MGHDK and SYGVNS. The CDR3 runs 16 residues. The CDR3 bases are TGTGCCAGCAGTCAACCGAGCGCACGCCCCTACAATGAGCAGTTCTTC. Translation gives CASSQPSARPYNEQFF.

The chain joins TRBV25-1 to TRBJ2-5, with D perhaps matching TRBD1 (5 bases). Looked up from germline, CDR1 is MGHDK and CDR2 is SYGVNS. The CDR3 extends over 15 amino acids. The ends were cut back, 3 bases at V and 2 bases at J, with 13 bases in the middle. As DNA, the CDR3 is TGTGCCAGCAGTGACCCGCGCAGGGTACAAGAGACCCAGTACTTC. This sequence encodes CASSDPRRVQETQYF.

This clone occurred a few times. The chain couples TRBV30 to TRBJ2-7; possible D gene TRBD2, 5 bases. CDR1 is GTSNPN, CDR2 SVGIG, per germline (reference sequence). The CDR3 covers 13 residues. Trimming took off 5 bases at V and 2 bases at J, with 13 bases between the two ends. The CDR3 bases are TGTGCCTGGGGCCGGACTGTAACCTACGAGCAGTACTTC. It codes for CAWGRTVTYEQYF.

This chain joins TRBV5-6 and TRBJ1-5, with D perhaps matching TRBD1 (5 bases). The V end was cut by 4 bases, the J end by 7 bases, with 12 bases between. CDR1 is SGHDT and CDR2 is YYEEEE in the germline V gene. The length of the CDR3 is 13 residues. For the CDR3, the DNA is TGTGCCAGCAGCACCTGGGGGGAGCAGCCCCAGCATTTT. The encoded protein is CASSTWGEQPQHF. Full variable domain (missing parts from reference TRBV5-6 and TRBJ1-5): DAGVTQSPTHLIKTRGQQVTLRCSPKSGHDTVSWYQQALGQGPQFIFQYYEEEERQRGNFPDRFSGHQFPNYSSELNVNALLLGDSALYLCASSTWGEQPQHFGDGTRLSIL.

This clone was seen a handful of times. J is TRBJ2-7 and V is TRBV2; tentatively, D is TRBD1 (7 bases). V lost 1 base and J lost 3, with 13 bases in between. CDR1 SNHLY and CDR2 FYNNEI come from the germline V gene. The CDR3 contains 15 residues. CDR3 region: CASSEVAGGGYEQYF. The CDR3 nucleotides are TGTGCCAGCAGTGAAGTGGCAGGGGGAGGCTACGAGCAGTACTTC.

This chain links TRBV7-9 with TRBJ2-3, with TRBD1 matching 9 bases. The V and J ends lost 5 bases and 2 bases, in that order; junction bases with no gene match: 5. CDR3 length: 15 residues. The germline CDR1 and CDR2 sequences are SEHNR and FQNEAQ (reference sequence). CDR3 protein: CASSNRGPATDTQYF. The CDR3, as DNA: TGTGCCAGCAGCAACAGGGGGCCTGCCACAGATACGCAGTATTTT.

The chain joins TRBV4-3 to TRBJ2-7, with 9 bases fitting TRBD1. The length of the CDR3 is 14 residues. The ends lost 4 bases at V and 2 bases at J; junction bases unmatched: 3. From germline, CDR1 is LGHNA and CDR2 YSLEER. The CDR3 DNA reads TGCGCCAGCAGCCCAAACAGGGGGCCCTACGAGCAGTACTTC. Its protein is CASSPNRGPYEQYF.

V gene TRBV28 combines with J gene TRBJ1-4; maybe TRBD1 (5 bases). Germline assignment: CDR1 MDHEN and CDR2 SYDVKM. V lost 9 bases and J 8 bases, leaving 16 bases between the germline ends. The CDR3 is 13 residues long. CDR3 protein: CASKRQLAEKLFF. The CDR3 region has the DNA TGTGCCAGTAAAAGACAGCTCGCCGAAAAACTGTTTTTT.

This sequence joins TRBV30 and TRBJ2-3; 10 bases map to TRBD1. CDR1 and CDR2 from the germline V gene are GTSNPN and SVGIG (reference sequence). Trimming at V came to 0 bases and at J to 4 bases, leaving 1 base not matched to a gene. The CDR3 consists of 14 residues. As DNA, the CDR3 is TGTGCCTGGAGTGTAGGGACAGGGGCAGATACGCAGTATTTT. This gives the protein CAWSVGTGADTQYF.

The chain couples TRBV28 to TRBJ1-2; a possible D gene is TRBD1 (5 bases). Trimming pared 4 bases from V and 0 bases from J, leaving 12 bases between. Germline assignment: CDR1 MDHEN and CDR2 SYDVKM. This CDR3 is 15 amino acids long. In nucleotides, the CDR3 is TGTGCCAGCAGTTCTCAGGCAGGGACTAACTATGGCTACACCTTC. Translated: CASSSQAGTNYGYTF.